The present entry profiles one TCR beta chain with its context. Antigen specificity is unknown. This CDR3 fails to terminate in the conserved phenylalanine or tryptophan, so it likely reflects a read error. This entry belongs to a study of molecular identifiers for immune sequencing clone quantification. About the study: RNA from approximately 20,000 or 100,000 naive CD8 cells was split five ways in replicates, with four sequenced. Study results and caveats: Clones that had above 20 RNA copies took up over 98% of effector molecules but under 1% in naive cells. A single cell's spiked Jurkat TCR RNA was reportedly detectable among 950,000 to 1,000,000 naive cells.

MiXCR, applied by TCRdb to the PCR reads, yields one record per CDR3 protein. The table shows under 600,000 distinct CDR3 sequences, with about 26% occurring only once. Trimming removed 4 bases at V and 7 bases at J, with 14 bases between. The germline V gene has CDR1 SGHDT and CDR2 YYEEEE. There are 13 residues in the CDR3. The sequence was obtained from a human donor in good health. Some libraries in this study had Jurkat cell RNA spiked in. Material: naive CD8+ T cells from blood, with Jurkat cell RNA spiked in. Subset given: FACS-sorted CD8+CD4-CCR7+CD45RA+ naive T cells. The chain couples TRBV5-6 to TRBJ1-1; D gene unclear. The CDR3 nucleotides are TGTGCCAGCAGCCACCCCTGGACGGATGAAGCTTTCTCT. This gives the protein CASSHPWTDEAFS.